These 5 T cell receptor beta chains originate from one sample sequenced in a study of T cell repertoires in cytomegalovirus infection. TCRdb called the reads again in MiXCR, with one record for every CDR3 protein. The table has around 900,000 distinct CDR3 sequences, approximately 31% seen once. For these receptors, no antigen is known. The sequences come from cultured CD8+ T cells from PBMCs, collected from culture after CMV antigen stimulation. The receptors were gathered from a human donor in good health (CMV status not recorded). Some clones in this sample may be carry-over from other donors' samples.

This clonotype was seen a handful of times. V is TRBV6-1 and J is TRBJ2-2; a possible D gene is TRBD2 (5 bases). Germline CDR1 reads MNHNS; CDR2 reads SASEGT. Trimming took off 8 bases at V and 1 base at J, with 17 bases between the two ends. This CDR3 is built from 16 residues. This CDR3 reads CASFLANRGNTGELFF. In nucleotides, the CDR3 is TGTGCCAGCTTTCTGGCGAATCGGGGGAACACCGGGGAGCTGTTTTTT.

This clonotype showed up just a few times. The rearrangement joins TRBV4-1 to TRBJ2-5; 7 bases match TRBD2. Germline CDR1 is MGHRA and CDR2 is YSYEKL. CDR3 length: 15 amino acids. Trimming at V came to 1 base and at J to 5 bases, leaving 7 bases not matched to a gene. CDR3 DNA: TGCGCCAGCAGCCAAGGGGGCGGGGGAACGGAGACCCAGTACTTC. Protein sequence: CASSQGGGGTETQYF.

The chain joins TRBV27 to TRBJ1-1; a possible D gene is TRBD1 (5 bases). Trimming cost V 8 bases and J 3 bases, with 16 bases left between them. This CDR3 spans 14 amino acids. The V gene's germline CDR1 is MNHEY and CDR2 SMNVEV (reference sequence). The CDR3, as DNA: TGTGCCAGCGCCCTGGGGGGTTTTGACACTGAAGCTTTCTTT. Encoded protein: CASALGGFDTEAFF.

J is TRBJ1-1 and V is TRBV19; D may be TRBD1 (6 bases). With 2 bases removed from V and 2 bases from J, the gap between germline ends came to 24 bases. CDR3 length equals 19 residues. From germline, CDR1 is LNHDA and CDR2 SQIVND (reference sequence). CDR3 nucleotide sequence: TGTGCCAGTAGTATACCCCCAAGCCGTCGGCAGGGGAATAACACTGAAGCTTTCTTT. This encodes CASSIPPSRRQGNNTEAFF.

This clonotype was recorded a few times. The chain uses TRBV6-1 and TRBJ2-7; either TRBD1 or TRBD2 may fit D (5 bases each). CDR3 length: 13 amino acids. V shed 4 bases and J shed 3 bases, with 10 bases lying between them. Looked up from germline, CDR1 is MNHNS and CDR2 is SASEGT. The CDR3 loop reads CASSGGSYYEQYF. Written as DNA, the CDR3 is TGTGCCAGCAGTGGGGGGTCTTACTACGAGCAGTACTTC.